These 16 T cell receptor beta chains were all obtained from the same sample, sequenced in a study of blood T cell repertoires in COVID-19. Clones were sequenced by immunoSEQ multiplex PCR, and TCRdb holds only the in-frame ones, with some missing. In the table there are over 200,000 clones, almost 90% of which are singletons. Specimen: peripheral blood. These receptors were collected from a woman aged 55-75 years with acute or convalescent COVID-19.

The sample holds one count of this clone. This chain joins TRBV7-2 and TRBJ1-3; 9 bases agree with TRBD1. The CDR3 consists of 14 residues. CDR1 is SGHTA, CDR2 FQGNSA, per germline. The V segment lost 8 bases and the J segment 2 bases; nucleotides outside the gene matches: 4. CDR3 nucleotide sequence: TGTGCCAGCGAACAGGGGGCCCCTGGAAACACCATATATTTT. Protein sequence: CASEQGAPGNTIYF. Variable domain in full (rest from reference TRBV7-2 and TRBJ1-3): GAGVSQSPSNKVTEKGKDVELRCDPISGHTALYWYRQSLGQGLEFLIYFQGNSAPDKSGLPSDRFSAERTGGSVSTLTIQRTQQEDSAVYLCASEQGAPGNTIYFGEGSWLTVV.

The rearrangement joins TRBV9 to TRBJ2-7, with 11 bases lining up with TRBD2. The CDR3 contains 14 residues. Germline V gene lookup returns CDR1 SGDLS and CDR2 YYNGEE. V shed 4 bases, J shed 7 bases, and the junction held 7 bases outside the gene matches. CDR3 protein: CASSFSGGGFEQYF. The CDR3 DNA reads as TGTGCCAGCAGCTTTAGCGGGGGGGGCTTTGAGCAGTACTTC.

V usage is TRBV3-1 (or the pseudogene TRBV3-2) and J usage is TRBJ2-7; 9 positions agree with TRBD1. CDR1 is LGHDT, CDR2 YNNKEL, per germline (reference sequence). V shed 3 bases, J shed 8 bases, and the junction held 14 bases outside the gene matches. The CDR3 consists of 16 residues. The CDR3 DNA reads TGTGCCAGCAGCCAGCCTTCCGGGACAGGGACTTCTAAGCAGTACTTC. The encoded protein is CASSQPSGTGTSKQYF.

This clone has only a few counts. This chain uses TRBV4-2 with TRBJ2-7, with D perhaps TRBD1 (5 bases). The CDR3 sequence is 13 residues long. Germline CDR1 and CDR2: LGHNA and YNFKEQ. The germline V and J ends were trimmed by 1 base and 6 bases, with 10 bases remaining between them. Written as DNA, the CDR3 is TGTGCCAGCAGCCAAGGGACACTTTCCGAGCAGTACTTC. This codes for CASSQGTLSEQYF.

The gene calls are TRBV4-2 and TRBJ2-1; D might be TRBD1 (6 bases). The V end lost 0 bases, the J end lost 0 bases, and 18 bases lay between the germline ends. From germline, CDR1 is LGHNA and CDR2 YNFKEQ. CDR3 length equals 19 residues. This chain's CDR3 is CASSQESVGDKSSYNEQFF. The CDR3 coding sequence is TGTGCCAGCAGCCAAGAGAGTGTAGGGGACAAGAGCTCCTACAATGAGCAGTTCTTC.

The V call is TRBV5-1, the J call TRBJ1-2, with unresolved D. The V end was cut by 0 bases, the J end by 8 bases, with 14 bases between. The length of the CDR3 is 14 residues. Germline V lookup: CDR1 SGHRS, CDR2 YFSETQ. The CDR3 loop reads CASSLDGGYWGYTF. The DNA for the CDR3 is TGCGCCAGCAGCTTGGATGGCGGTTATTGGGGCTACACCTTC. The full variable domain, with the rest looked up from reference TRBV5-1 and TRBJ1-2, is KAGVTQTPRYLIKTRGQQVTLSCSPISGHRSVSWYQQTPGQGLQFLFEYFSETQRNKGNFPGRFSGRQFSNSRSEMNVSTLELGDSALYLCASSLDGGYWGYTFGSGTRLTVV.

The chain links TRBV5-4 to TRBJ1-4; 9 bases align to TRBD1. Germline trimming cut 4 bases from V and 10 bases from J; bases unmatched to any gene: 8. This CDR3 contains 14 residues. The germline CDR1 and CDR2 sequences are SGHNT and YYREEE (reference sequence). The CDR3 sequence is CASSMDRGDGKLFF. The DNA of the CDR3 is TGTGCCAGCAGCATGGACAGGGGTGATGGAAAACTGTTTTTT.

This clone was recorded once. The chain is built from TRBV19 and TRBJ1-2, with TRBD1 matching 8 bases. The germline CDR1 and CDR2 sequences are LNHDA and SQIVND (reference sequence). CDR3 length: 15 residues. The V gene end was trimmed by 5 bases and the J gene end by 6 bases; junction bases not matched to a gene: 11. Written as DNA, the CDR3 is TGTGCCAGTAGTTCTCCGGGACAGGTTTTAGATGGCTACACCTTC. Protein product: CASSSPGQVLDGYTF.

The chain is built from TRBV3-1 (or the pseudogene TRBV3-2) and TRBJ2-1, with 9 bases identical to TRBD2. This CDR3 contains 16 residues. Germline CDR1 is LGHDT and CDR2 is YNNKEL (reference sequence). With 2 bases clipped from V and 7 bases from J, the junction kept 9 bases outside the gene matches. CDR3 nucleotide sequence: TGTGCCAGCAGCCAAAGAAGCGGGGGGCGTCAGAATGAGCAGTTCTTC. Its translation: CASSQRSGGRQNEQFF.

The chain uses TRBV28 and TRBJ2-7, with 11 positions matching TRBD2. With 5 bases clipped from V and 4 bases from J, the junction kept 7 bases outside the gene matches. The CDR3 extends over 15 amino acids. Germline values: CDR1 MDHEN, CDR2 SYDVKM. CDR3 residues: CASSLSGRATYEQYF. CDR3 nucleotides: TGTGCCAGCAGTCTTAGCGGGAGGGCCACTTACGAGCAGTACTTC. Combining the CDR3 with reference TRBV28 and TRBJ2-7 gives the whole variable domain DVKVTQSSRYLVKRTGEKVFLECVQDMDHENMFWYRQDPGLGLRLIYFSYDVKMKEKGDIPEGYSVSREKKERFSLILESASTNQTSMYLCASSLSGRATYEQYFGPGTRLTVT.

The gene calls are TRBV18 and TRBJ1-5; TRBD1 aligns across 8 bases. Germline CDR1 KGHSH, CDR2 LQKENI. The length of the CDR3 is 16 residues. The trim removed 3 bases at V and 2 bases at J, leaving 6 bases unmatched. The CDR3 DNA reads as TGTGCCAGCTCACCCCTTCCGGGACAGGGCAATCAGCCCCAGCATTTT. Translation gives CASSPLPGQGNQPQHF.

The V gene is TRBV3-1 (or the pseudogene TRBV3-2), the J gene TRBJ2-2, with 7 bases matching TRBD2. The germline V gene encodes CDR1 LGHDT and CDR2 YNNKEL (reference sequence). V shed 4 bases, J shed 0 bases, and the junction held 5 bases outside the gene matches. The CDR3 length is 16 residues. CDR3 amino acids: CASSPLAVANTGELFF. CDR3 coding DNA: TGTGCCAGCAGCCCCCTAGCGGTCGCGAACACCGGGGAGCTGTTTTTT.

The gene calls are TRBV18 and TRBJ2-3; TRBD2 aligns across 10 bases. Germline V CDR1 and CDR2: KGHSH, LQKENI. This CDR3 is 16 amino acids long. Unmatched junction bases numbered 6, after V lost 2 bases and J lost 4 bases. CDR3 loop: CASSPGATSGADTQYF. The CDR3 nucleotides read TGTGCCAGCTCACCAGGGGCAACTAGCGGGGCAGATACGCAGTATTTT. Drawing the rest from reference TRBV18 and TRBJ2-3, the complete variable domain is NAGVMQNPRHLVRRRGQEARLRCSPMKGHSHVYWYRQLPEEGLKFMVYLQKENIIDESGMPKERFSAEFPKEGPSILRIQQVVRGDSAAYFCASSPGATSGADTQYFGPGTRLTVL.

The chain couples TRBV19 to TRBJ1-1; 9 bases are shared with TRBD1. This CDR3 has 14 amino acids. Trimming at V came to 7 bases and at J to 5 bases, leaving 8 bases not matched to a gene. Germline-derived CDR1 and CDR2 are LNHDA and SQIVND (reference sequence). CDR3 residues: CASNPQGAGTEAFF. The CDR3 region has the DNA TGTGCCAGTAACCCACAGGGGGCAGGGACTGAAGCTTTCTTT. The full variable domain, completed using reference TRBV19 and TRBJ1-1, is DGGITQSPKYLFRKEGQNVTLSCEQNLNHDAMYWYRQDPGQGLRLIYYSQIVNDFQKGDIAEGYSVSREKKESFPLTVTSAQKNPTAFYLCASNPQGAGTEAFFGQGTRLTVV.

V usage is TRBV7-2 and J usage is TRBJ2-1; 16 bases agree with TRBD2. CDR1 and CDR2 from the germline V gene are SGHTA and FQGNSA. J was trimmed by 4 bases and V by 0 bases; bases with no gene match: 3. This CDR3 comprises 18 residues. The DNA for the CDR3 is TGTGCCAGCAGCTTAGCGGGGACTAGCGGGAGGGGATACAATGAGCAGTTCTTC. Translation gives CASSLAGTSGRGYNEQFF.

The chain couples TRBV19 to TRBJ1-2; 9 bases align to TRBD1. V was pared by 0 bases and J by 1 base, with 6 bases of the junction left unmatched. The CDR3 is 17 amino acids. The germline V gene encodes CDR1 LNHDA and CDR2 SQIVND (reference sequence). The CDR3 nucleotides are TGTGCCAGTAGTATAGATCACGGGACAGGGAATAACTATGGCTACACCTTC. Amino acid sequence: CASSIDHGTGNNYGYTF.